This T cell receptor (beta chain) was identified in a study of spatial heterogeneity in lung cancer. Study-level information: Detected beta-chain sequences consistently exceeded alpha-chain sequences.

The presence of a unique molecular identifier marked each TCR cDNA molecule. TCRdb itself ran the 5' RACE reads through MiXCR, one entry per CDR3 protein. The sample lists 3,000 to 4,000 distinct CDR3 sequences, about 7.7% occurring once. CDR1 and CDR2 from the germline V gene are MRHNA and SNTAGT. The CDR3 has 13 residues. V dropped 8 bases and J dropped 7 bases, with 14 bases sitting between them. The time point is: sample taken at primary tumor resection. Tumor, nontumor lung or frozen PBMC supplied whole RNA that was sequenced unsorted. The donors, around 72 patients with untreated early-stage non-small cell lung cancer, provided the samples.

This specimen consisted of normal lung tissue next to the tumor, obtained at surgery. This TCR was recovered from a male donor with early-stage non-small cell lung cancer. This chain uses TRBV6-4 with TRBJ2-2; D ambiguous. CDR3 sequence: CASAGQADGELFF. For the CDR3, the DNA is TGTGCCAGCGCTGGGCAGGCCGACGGGGAGCTGTTTTTT.